The rows below give T cell receptor beta chains drawn from one sample of a study of PD-L1 blockade in urothelial cancer. The protocol was immunoSEQ multiplex PCR, while the TCRdb copy is restricted to in-frame clones and leaves out a portion. The profile shows 49,000 or so clones, 86% of them singletons. Sequenced here: PBMCs, sampled around atezolizumab (anti-PD-L1) treatment. These receptor sequences come from a man aged 55 to 70 with urothelial cancer. Both conserved end residues are part of each CDR3. Fields, in order: J gene, clone size, V gene, D gene, CDR3 protein, CDR3 DNA. The D gene is left open where the match is weak. Where a row states a size, it is once, few, many or the class of an expanded clone; other rows omit it.

>TRBJ1-1|few|TRBV7-9|TRBD1
CASRGQAEGTEAFF
TGTGCCAGCAGAGGACAGGCCGAAGGGACTGAAGCTTTCTTT
>TRBJ2-1|-|TRBV10-3|TRBD2
CAITGGAGGLYNEQFF
TGTGCCATCACGGGTGGGGCGGGAGGGCTCTACAATGAGCAGTTCTTC
>TRBJ2-5|once|TRBV5-4|TRBD1
CASSFGTGGQTQYF
TGTGCCAGCAGCTTTGGGACAGGCGGGCAGACCCAGTACTTC
>TRBJ1-5|-|TRBV28|-
CASSGSISNQPQHF
TGTGCCAGCAGCGGTAGTATCAGCAATCAGCCCCAGCATTTT
>TRBJ2-3|-|TRBV5-1|TRBD1
CASSLVRTGDWADTQYF
TGCGCCAGCAGCTTAGTACGGACAGGGGATTGGGCAGATACGCAGTATTTT
>TRBJ1-4|-|TRBV5-4|TRBD1
CASSSGTGANNEKLFF
TGTGCCAGCAGCTCTGGGACAGGAGCAAATAATGAAAAACTGTTTTTT
>TRBJ2-2|-|TRBV10-3|-
CAISESEGTGNTGELFF
TGTGCCATCAGTGAGTCGGAGGGTACGGGAAACACCGGGGAGCTGTTTTTT
>TRBJ1-6|-|TRBV18|-
CASSPQTTRSWEGSGLHF
TGTGCCAGCTCACCACAGACAACGAGGTCCTGGGAGGGTTCGGGCCTCCACTTT
>TRBJ1-2|once|TRBV5-4|TRBD1
CASSRTGDGNYGYTF
TGTGCCAGCAGCAGGACAGGGGACGGAAACTATGGCTACACCTTC
>TRBJ2-5|-|TRBV5-1|-
CASSLSSAYQETQYF
TGCGCCAGCAGCTTGTCGAGCGCCTACCAAGAGACCCAGTACTTC
>TRBJ1-1|once|TRBV5-1|-
CASSLGANTEAFF
TGCGCCAGCAGCTTGGGGGCGAACACTGAAGCTTTCTTT
>TRBJ2-7|-|TRBV7-8|TRBD1
CASSSDRGNEQYF
TGTGCCAGCAGCTCGGACAGGGGGAACGAGCAGTACTTC
>TRBJ1-1|-|TRBV6-5|-
CASSYGEGSAFF
TGTGCCAGCTCCTACGGGGAGGGATCAGCTTTCTTT
>TRBJ1-4|-|TRBV18|-
CASSSGTSPNEKLFF
TGTGCCAGCTCATCCGGGACATCTCCTAATGAAAAACTGTTTTTT
>TRBJ1-4|-|TRBV6-6|TRBD1
CASSSTGGREKLFF
TGTGCCAGCAGTTCGACAGGGGGCAGGGAAAAACTGTTTTTT
>TRBJ1-6|-|TRBV7-6|-
CASSLTAPATGSPLHF
TGTGCCAGCAGCTTAACGGCCCCAGCTACGGGTTCACCCCTCCACTTT
>TRBJ1-2|-|TRBV30|TRBD1
CAWSLPPGGAGGYTF
TGTGCCTGGAGCCTACCCCCAGGGGGCGCGGGTGGCTACACCTTC
>TRBJ2-3|-|TRBV9|-
CASSVRLQNSPFSF
TGTGCCAGCAGCGTAAGGCTTCAGAACAGCCCGTTCTCTTTT
>TRBJ1-2|-|TRBV18|-
CASSPGAGSYTF
TGTGCCAGCTCACCGGGGGCCGGGAGCTACACCTTC
>TRBJ2-2|-|TRBV10-3|TRBD2
CAISERDRLAGGTGELFF
TGTGCCATCAGTGAGAGGGACCGACTAGCGGGGGGCACCGGGGAGCTGTTTTTT
>TRBJ2-2|-|TRBV4-1|-
CASSSPGGILPGELFF
TGCGCCAGCAGCTCCCCTGGGGGGATTCTGCCCGGGGAGCTGTTTTTT
>TRBJ2-3|-|TRBV29-1|TRBD2
CSVRLAGVFQDTQYF
TGCAGCGTAAGACTAGCGGGAGTTTTCCAAGATACGCAGTATTTT
>TRBJ1-5|-|TRBV28|TRBD1
CASSLATGQGYQPQHF
TGTGCCAGCAGTCTTGCCACGGGACAGGGTTATCAGCCCCAGCATTTT